Shown below are 6 T cell receptor beta chains from a single sample sequenced in a study of CD8+ T cells in alopecia areata. Sequencing templates came from extracted RNA that was reverse transcribed into cDNA. Libraries were prepared by immunoSEQ multiplex PCR; TCRdb keeps only in-frame clonotypes and omits some of them. This table has approximately 150,000 clones, approximately 50% appearing once. The material sequenced was CD4+ T cells sorted from blood. These receptors all come from a human donor with alopecia areata.

The genes are TRBV29-1 and TRBJ1-2, with 9 bases that match TRBD1. The CDR3 has 13 residues. Per germline, CDR1 SQVTM and CDR2 ANQGSEA. Here the CDR3 reads CGLRDRANYGYTF. In DNA, the CDR3 is TGCGGCCTCCGGGACAGGGCAAACTATGGCTACACCTTC.

This rearrangement joins TRBV30 to TRBJ2-1; no reliable D call. Germline CDR1 reads GTSNPN; CDR2 reads SVGIG (reference sequence). V shed 2 bases and J shed 5 bases, with 7 bases lying between them. This CDR3 comprises 12 residues. Here the CDR3 reads CAWSLGHNEQFF. CDR3 coding DNA: TGTGCCTGGAGTCTCGGGCACAATGAGCAGTTCTTC. Together with reference TRBV30 and TRBJ2-1, the CDR3 gives the full variable domain: SQTIHQWPATLVQPVGSPLSLECTVEGTSNPNLYWYRQAAGRGLQLLFYSVGIGQISSEVPQNLSASRPQDRQFILSSKKLLLSDSGFYLCAWSLGHNEQFFGPGTRLTVL.

By frequency in the sample, this clone is medium-sized. The J gene is TRBJ2-3, the V gene TRBV7-2; 11 positions agree with TRBD2. The trim removed 2 bases at V and 0 bases at J, leaving 7 bases unmatched. The CDR3 consists of 18 residues. Germline loops: CDR1 SGHTA, CDR2 FQGNSA. The CDR3 loop is CASSLLLAGGRSTDTQYF. Here the CDR3 DNA reads TGTGCCAGCAGCTTACTCTTAGCGGGAGGGCGGAGCACAGATACGCAGTATTTT.

This chain links TRBV14 with TRBJ2-1; TRBD1 might be the D (6 bases). CDR3 size: 13 residues. Germline lookup yields CDR1 SGHDN and CDR2 FVKESK. The V gene lost 4 bases and the J gene lost 4 bases, with 8 bases spanning the gap. The CDR3 DNA sequence: TGTGCCAGCAGCCGTGGACAGTACAATGAGCAGTTCTTC. Translated, it gives CASSRGQYNEQFF.

The chain links TRBV5-1 to TRBJ2-3; D not certain. V lost 0 bases to trimming and J lost 6 bases, with 5 bases between them. Germline lookup yields CDR1 SGHRS and CDR2 YFSETQ. CDR3 length: 12 residues. The CDR3 sequence is CASSLAFDTQYF. DNA for the CDR3: TGCGCCAGCAGCTTGGCTTTCGATACGCAGTATTTT. Filled out from reference TRBV5-1 and TRBJ2-3, the complete variable domain reads KAGVTQTPRYLIKTRGQQVTLSCSPISGHRSVSWYQQTPGQGLQFLFEYFSETQRNKGNFPGRFSGRQFSNSRSEMNVSTLELGDSALYLCASSLAFDTQYFGPGTRLTVL.

This clone was detected a few times. The chain employs TRBV7-2 and TRBJ2-2, with D perhaps TRBD1 (6 bases). This CDR3 comprises 15 residues. Trimming took 6 bases from V and 4 from J, leaving 15 bases between them. The germline CDR1 and CDR2 sequences are SGHTA and FQGNSA. CDR3 nucleotide sequence: TGTGCCAGCAGATCAATCGGACAGCGCACCGGGGAGCTGTTTTTT. It codes for CASRSIGQRTGELFF.